The present entry profiles one TCR beta chain with its context. Antigen specificity is unknown. The repertoire was sequenced with immunoSEQ multiplex PCR; TCRdb's copy has only in-frame clones and lacks some. Of approximately 63,000 clones in the sample, less than 85% were seen once. The data belong to a study of OX40 agonist ivuxolimab in advanced cancers. General study points: The investigators did not determine what antigen specificity the expanded peripheral T cells had. At 0.1 to 3.0 mg/kg and by week 6, CD4+ and CD8+ T cells in the blood had expanded clonally. On average, CD8+ T cells showed a greater number of expanded clones than CD4+.

This CDR3 region has 18 residues. Germline loops: CDR1 SGHDT, CDR2 YYEEEE. V was pared by 5 bases and J by 1 base, with 22 bases between. This chain links TRBV5-6 with TRBJ2-1; D unresolved. This specimen consisted of CD4+ or CD8+ T cells sorted from blood, obtained in a trial of the OX40 agonist ivuxolimab. This receptor was identified in an adult with an advanced solid tumor such as melanoma, head and neck, liver or kidney cancer. The CDR3 DNA follows: TGTGCCAGCAGTTTCGCCACTGGGGTTCCCTTATCCTACAATGAGCAGTTCTTC. It is translated as CASSFATGVPLSYNEQFF.